This TCR beta chain was recorded in a study of chemoradiotherapy in HPV16-positive cancers. Study-wide results and caveats: HPV-responsive T-cell expansion during chemoradiotherapy was linked to improved recurrence-free survival in HPV16-positive patients. Candidate HPV-specific clones and E7-related TCR motifs grew in tumor during treatment.

V gave up 6 bases and J gave up 8 bases, with 13 bases separating them. The CDR3 loop spans 12 amino acids. Germline V CDR1 and CDR2: WSHSY, SAAADI. With respect to this clone: Its antigen is not identified.

The protocol was immunoSEQ multiplex PCR, while the TCRdb copy is restricted to in-frame clones and leaves out a portion. This table has just over 25,000 clones, 90% to 95% appearing once. Repertoires were sampled repeatedly during chemoradiotherapy. The sequence derives from a human donor with HPV-associated anogenital cancer. This chain links TRBV10-2 with TRBJ1-2; weak D call: TRBD1 (5 bases). The source was blood, collected from a patient who underwent chemoradiotherapy. The CDR3 DNA follows: TGCGCCAGCAGGGACAAGGGTGGCGGCTACACCTTC. Its protein is CASRDKGGGYTF.